Listed below are T cell receptor beta chains from one sample, sequenced in a study of cytomegalovirus exposure and HLA in healthy donors. The repertoire was sequenced with immunoSEQ multiplex PCR; TCRdb's copy has only in-frame clones and lacks some. The sample includes about 210,000 clones, roughly 83% of them seen just once. The specimen was PBMCs. The receptors originated from a male donor in good health and CMV-seropositive. Each CDR3 is given with its conserved first and last residue. The order of the fields is clone size, J gene, V gene, D gene, CDR3 DNA, CDR3 protein. The D gene is left open where the match is weak. Size is omitted from some rows. Given values are once, few, many or a class for expanded clones.

size: .
J: TRBJ1-5
V: TRBV19
D: .
DNA: TGTGCCAGTAAAGGCAGGGGCGGCGTTAGCAATCAGCCCCAGCATTTT
CDR3: CASKGRGGVSNQPQHF

size: .
J: TRBJ2-2
V: TRBV30
D: .
DNA: TGTGCCTGGAGTGTCTTAAACGGGGCCGGGGAGCTGTTTTTT
CDR3: CAWSVLNGAGELFF

size: .
J: TRBJ2-5
V: TRBV9
D: TRBD2
DNA: TGTGCCAGCAGCGTTGGGACTACTCAAGAGACCCAGTACTTC
CDR3: CASSVGTTQETQYF

size: few
J: TRBJ1-5
V: TRBV28
D: .
DNA: TGTGCCAGCACCTCGCGGGGGGTTCCGCCCCAGCATTTT
CDR3: CASTSRGVPPQHF

size: .
J: TRBJ2-3
V: TRBV6-1
D: .
DNA: TGTGCCAGCAAGCTAGGGGCAGGCACAGATACGCAGTATTTT
CDR3: CASKLGAGTDTQYF

size: .
J: TRBJ1-3
V: TRBV4-3
D: TRBD1
DNA: TGCGCCAGCAGCCAAACTATGACAGGGTCCGGAAACACCATATATTTT
CDR3: CASSQTMTGSGNTIYF

size: .
J: TRBJ2-7
V: TRBV18
D: TRBD2
DNA: TGTGCCAGCTCACCTCAGCGGGAGGGCCGAGAGCAGTACTTC
CDR3: CASSPQREGREQYF

size: few
J: TRBJ2-7
V: TRBV9
D: TRBD1
DNA: TGTGCCAGCAGCGTTGGTGGGACAGGGGCCCACGAGCAGTACTTC
CDR3: CASSVGGTGAHEQYF

size: .
J: TRBJ2-3
V: TRBV5-5
D: TRBD1
DNA: TGTGCCAGCAGCTTGGGGACAGGGATGGGCCCCACAGATACGCAGTATTTT
CDR3: CASSLGTGMGPTDTQYF

size: .
J: TRBJ2-5
V: TRBV28
D: TRBD1
DNA: TGTGCCAGCAGTTTAAGTCTCGGGCAGGGGGCCGAGACCCAGTACTTC
CDR3: CASSLSLGQGAETQYF

size: .
J: TRBJ2-7
V: TRBV6-1
D: .
DNA: TGTGCCAGCGTACCCATCGGGGGAGTCCACGAGCAGTACTTC
CDR3: CASVPIGGVHEQYF

size: .
J: TRBJ2-1
V: TRBV25-1
D: TRBD2
DNA: TGTGCCAGCAGCGCTCCCGGACTAGGCCTCAATGAGCAGTTCTTC
CDR3: CASSAPGLGLNEQFF

size: .
J: TRBJ2-3
V: TRBV7-2
D: .
DNA: TGTGCCAGCAGCCAACATCGGACTAGCACAGATACGCAGTATTTT
CDR3: CASSQHRTSTDTQYF

size: .
J: TRBJ1-2
V: TRBV6-5
D: .
DNA: TGTGCCAGCAGTGAAAACAGGGTCTACACCTTC
CDR3: CASSENRVYTF

size: few
J: TRBJ2-7
V: TRBV18
D: .
DNA: TGTGCCAGCTCACCAGCTATGGAGTACGAGCAGTACTTC
CDR3: CASSPAMEYEQYF

size: once
J: TRBJ2-1
V: TRBV7-6
D: TRBD2
DNA: TGTGCCAGCAGCTTACAAGTAGCGGGAGTCTACAATGAGCAGTTCTTC
CDR3: CASSLQVAGVYNEQFF

size: .
J: TRBJ2-5
V: TRBV5-4
D: TRBD2
DNA: TGTGCCAGCAGCTTGACTAGCGGGAGGTATGAGACCCAGTACTTC
CDR3: CASSLTSGRYETQYF

size: .
J: TRBJ1-5
V: TRBV9
D: .
DNA: TGTGCCAGCAGCGTAGACCCCGGGCAGCCCCAGCATTTT
CDR3: CASSVDPGQPQHF

size: .
J: TRBJ1-5
V: TRBV2
D: TRBD1
DNA: TGTGCCAGCCGAGACAGGGTCGTCAATCAGCCCCAGCATTTT
CDR3: CASRDRVVNQPQHF

size: .
J: TRBJ2-5
V: TRBV9
D: .
DNA: TGTGCCAGCAGCCCCCAGAGGAGGGGATCACAAGAGACCCAGTACTTC
CDR3: CASSPQRRGSQETQYF

size: .
J: TRBJ2-5
V: TRBV5-6
D: .
DNA: TGTGCCAGCAGCCTTTCGGCAGGGCAAGAGACCCAGTACTTC
CDR3: CASSLSAGQETQYF

size: few
J: TRBJ1-2
V: TRBV2
D: TRBD1
DNA: TGTGCCAGCAGAGACAGGGGTGGCTACACCTTC
CDR3: CASRDRGGYTF

size: few
J: TRBJ2-2
V: TRBV4-1
D: .
DNA: TGCGCCAGCAGCCTGGGGCGGAACACCGGGGAGCTGTTTTTT
CDR3: CASSLGRNTGELFF

size: once
J: TRBJ2-5
V: TRBV29-1
D: .
DNA: TGCAGCGTTGCCCGAGGATCGGAGACCCAGTACTTC
CDR3: CSVARGSETQYF

size: few
J: TRBJ2-7
V: TRBV9
D: .
DNA: TGTGCCAGCAGCGTAGGGGCTGGGCGTAACGAGCAGTACTTC
CDR3: CASSVGAGRNEQYF

size: .
J: TRBJ2-7
V: TRBV9
D: .
DNA: TGTGCCAGCAGCGTATCTGGAACTACGAAAGAGCAGTACTTC
CDR3: CASSVSGTTKEQYF

size: .
J: TRBJ1-1
V: TRBV19
D: TRBD1
DNA: TGTGCCAGTAGTCAGACAGGGGGCGCATCGACTGAAGCTTTCTTT
CDR3: CASSQTGGASTEAFF

size: .
J: TRBJ2-3
V: TRBV7-3
D: TRBD1
DNA: TGTGCCAGCAGCCAGGGACAGACCACAGATACGCAGTATTTT
CDR3: CASSQGQTTDTQYF

size: .
J: TRBJ2-7
V: TRBV28
D: TRBD2
DNA: TGTGCCAGCAGACCTCAGAGCGGGAGGTACCTCTCCTACGAGCAGTACTTC
CDR3: CASRPQSGRYLSYEQYF

size: .
J: TRBJ2-7
V: TRBV11-3
D: .
DNA: TGTGCCAGCAGCTTCTCCGGGACTCCCTACGAGCAGTACTTC
CDR3: CASSFSGTPYEQYF

size: once
J: TRBJ1-1
V: TRBV16
D: TRBD1
DNA: TGTGCCAGCAGCCAATCAATCGGGACAGAAGAAGCTTTCTTT
CDR3: CASSQSIGTEEAFF

size: few
J: TRBJ2-5
V: TRBV5-5
D: .
DNA: TGTGCCAGCAGCTTGGCCGTCGAGACCCAGTACTTC
CDR3: CASSLAVETQYF

size: .
J: TRBJ2-5
V: TRBV7-2
D: .
DNA: TGTGCCAGCAGCCCACAACCAGGTGCAGAGACCCAGTACTTC
CDR3: CASSPQPGAETQYF

size: .
J: TRBJ2-5
V: TRBV30
D: TRBD1
DNA: TGTGCCTGGAGCGACAGGGGAAGGGGCCAAGAGACCCAGTACTTC
CDR3: CAWSDRGRGQETQYF

size: .
J: TRBJ1-6
V: TRBV6-4
D: TRBD1
DNA: TGTGCCAGCAGCGTACAGGGGGCTAATTCACCCCTCCACTTT
CDR3: CASSVQGANSPLHF

size: .
J: TRBJ2-1
V: TRBV9
D: TRBD2
DNA: TGTGCCAGCAGCGTACGCGGGGGGGTCGTACAAAATGAGCAGTTCTTC
CDR3: CASSVRGGVVQNEQFF

size: few
J: TRBJ2-7
V: TRBV7-3
D: .
DNA: TGTGCCAGCAGCCCGAGCCCTAATGATTACGAGCAGTACTTC
CDR3: CASSPSPNDYEQYF

size: .
J: TRBJ2-3
V: TRBV6-4
D: .
DNA: TGTGCCAGTTCGGACACAGGGTTCTCAACAGATACGCAGTATTTT
CDR3: CASSDTGFSTDTQYF

size: .
J: TRBJ2-7
V: TRBV4-3
D: TRBD2
DNA: TGCGCCAGCAGCCGCATTCTGAACAAGGGACTAGCGGGAGCCCCCTACGAGCAGTACTTC
CDR3: CASSRILNKGLAGAPYEQYF

size: few
J: TRBJ2-7
V: TRBV4-1
D: .
DNA: TGCGCCAGCAGCCCCTATGACAGGTACGGATCCTACGAGCAGTACTTC
CDR3: CASSPYDRYGSYEQYF

size: .
J: TRBJ1-3
V: TRBV4-1
D: .
DNA: TGCGCCAGCAGCCAAGGTCCCGGGGAAACGTACCTGACCTCTGGAAACACCATATATTTT
CDR3: CASSQGPGETYLTSGNTIYF

size: .
J: TRBJ1-2
V: TRBV7-8
D: .
DNA: TGTGCCAGCAGCTTAGCGTCCACAGCCTCCTTCGGCTACACCTTC
CDR3: CASSLASTASFGYTF

size: once
J: TRBJ2-1
V: TRBV5-1
D: .
DNA: TGCGCCAGCAGCTCCCCTCCGGAGGGCCTTTACAATGAGCAGTTCTTC
CDR3: CASSSPPEGLYNEQFF

size: once
J: TRBJ2-7
V: TRBV13
D: TRBD1
DNA: TGTGCCAGCAGCTCGACAGGGGGGACCTACGAGCAGTACTTC
CDR3: CASSSTGGTYEQYF

size: .
J: TRBJ2-2
V: TRBV13
D: .
DNA: TGTGCCAGCAGCTCAAGGGGCGGGAACACCGGGGAGCTGTTTTTT
CDR3: CASSSRGGNTGELFF

size: few
J: TRBJ2-5
V: TRBV19
D: .
DNA: TGTGCCAGTAGTATGCAGGGTGAAGAGACCCAGTACTTC
CDR3: CASSMQGEETQYF

size: .
J: TRBJ2-5
V: TRBV6-6
D: .
DNA: TGTGCCAGCAGCACCCCCGAGCCAGGGAAACAAGAGACCCATTACTTC
CDR3: CASSTPEPGKQETHYF

size: .
J: TRBJ2-7
V: TRBV6-4
D: TRBD1
DNA: TGTGCCAGCCCGCCGGGACAGGGCCCCTACGAGCAGTACTTC
CDR3: CASPPGQGPYEQYF

size: .
J: TRBJ2-3
V: TRBV7-3
D: TRBD2
DNA: TGTGCCAGCAGCCAACCCGTAGCGGGGGGGCCAGATACGCAGTATTTT
CDR3: CASSQPVAGGPDTQYF

size: once
J: TRBJ2-7
V: TRBV2
D: TRBD1
DNA: TGTGCCAGCACAGGGGGCCGCGAGCAGTACTTC
CDR3: CASTGGREQYF